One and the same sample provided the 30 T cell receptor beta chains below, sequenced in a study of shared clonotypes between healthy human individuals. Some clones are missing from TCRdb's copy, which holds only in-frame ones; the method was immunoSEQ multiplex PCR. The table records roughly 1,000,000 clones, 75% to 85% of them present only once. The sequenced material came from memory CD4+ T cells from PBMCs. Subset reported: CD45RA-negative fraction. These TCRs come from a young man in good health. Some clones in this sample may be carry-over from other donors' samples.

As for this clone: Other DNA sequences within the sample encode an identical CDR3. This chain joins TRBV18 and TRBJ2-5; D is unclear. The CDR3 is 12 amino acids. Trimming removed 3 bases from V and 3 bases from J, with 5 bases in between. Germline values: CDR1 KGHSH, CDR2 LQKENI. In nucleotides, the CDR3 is TGTGCCAGCTCACCGGCGGAAGAGACCCAGTACTTC. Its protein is CASSPAEETQYF.

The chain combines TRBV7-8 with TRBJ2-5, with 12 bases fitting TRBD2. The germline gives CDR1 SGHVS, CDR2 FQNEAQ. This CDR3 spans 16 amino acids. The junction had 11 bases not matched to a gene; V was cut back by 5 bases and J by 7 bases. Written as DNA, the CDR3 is TGTGCCAGCAGCCTAATGACTAGCGGGAGTCAGGGGACCCAGTACTTC. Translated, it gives CASSLMTSGSQGTQYF.

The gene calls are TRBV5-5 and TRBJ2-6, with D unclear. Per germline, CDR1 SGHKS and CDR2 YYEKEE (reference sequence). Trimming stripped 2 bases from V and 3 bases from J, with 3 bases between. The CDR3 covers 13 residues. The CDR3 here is CASSFFGANVLTF. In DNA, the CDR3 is TGTGCCAGCAGCTTCTTTGGGGCCAACGTCCTGACTTTC.

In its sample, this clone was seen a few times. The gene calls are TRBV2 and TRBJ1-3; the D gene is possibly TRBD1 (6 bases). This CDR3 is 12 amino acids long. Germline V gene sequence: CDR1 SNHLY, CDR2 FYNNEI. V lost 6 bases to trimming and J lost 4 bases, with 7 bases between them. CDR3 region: CASRQGGNTIYF. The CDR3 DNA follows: TGTGCCAGCAGACAGGGAGGAAACACCATATATTTT.

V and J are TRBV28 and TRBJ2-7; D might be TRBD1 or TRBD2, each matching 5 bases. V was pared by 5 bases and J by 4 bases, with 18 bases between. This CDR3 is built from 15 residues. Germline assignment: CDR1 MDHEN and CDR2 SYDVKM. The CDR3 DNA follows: TGTGCCAGCAGTGCGGACGGGACGCTTGGGTACGAGCAGTACTTC. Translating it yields CASSADGTLGYEQYF.

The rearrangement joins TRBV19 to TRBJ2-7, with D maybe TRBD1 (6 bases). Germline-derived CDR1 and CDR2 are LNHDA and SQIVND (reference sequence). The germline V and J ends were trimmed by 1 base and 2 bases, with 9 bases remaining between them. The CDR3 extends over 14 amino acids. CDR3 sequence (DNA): TGTGCCAGTAGTATAGCGACAGGCCCCTACGAGCAGTACTTC. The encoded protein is CASSIATGPYEQYF. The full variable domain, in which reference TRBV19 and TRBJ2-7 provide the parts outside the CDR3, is DGGITQSPKYLFRKEGQNVTLSCEQNLNHDAMYWYRQDPGQGLRLIYYSQIVNDFQKGDIAEGYSVSREKKESFPLTVTSAQKNPTAFYLCASSIATGPYEQYFGPGTRLTVT.

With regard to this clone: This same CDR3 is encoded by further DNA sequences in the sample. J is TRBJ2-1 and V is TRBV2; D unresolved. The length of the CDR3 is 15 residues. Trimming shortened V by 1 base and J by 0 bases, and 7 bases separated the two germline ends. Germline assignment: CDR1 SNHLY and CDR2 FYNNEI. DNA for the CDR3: TGTGCCAGCAGTGAAGGTCGCAGCTCCTACAATGAGCAGTTCTTC. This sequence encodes CASSEGRSSYNEQFF. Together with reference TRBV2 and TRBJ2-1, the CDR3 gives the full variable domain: EPEVTQTPSHQVTQMGQEVILRCVPISNHLYFYWYRQILGQKVEFLVSFYNNEISEKSEIFDDQFSVERPDGSNFTLKIRSTKLEDSAMYFCASSEGRSSYNEQFFGPGTRLTVL.

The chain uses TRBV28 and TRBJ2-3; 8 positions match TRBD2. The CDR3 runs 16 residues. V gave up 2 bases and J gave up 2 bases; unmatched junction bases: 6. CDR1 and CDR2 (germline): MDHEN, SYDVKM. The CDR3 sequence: CASSLRRGALTDTQYF. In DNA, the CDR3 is TGTGCCAGCAGTTTAAGGCGGGGGGCACTCACAGATACGCAGTATTTT.

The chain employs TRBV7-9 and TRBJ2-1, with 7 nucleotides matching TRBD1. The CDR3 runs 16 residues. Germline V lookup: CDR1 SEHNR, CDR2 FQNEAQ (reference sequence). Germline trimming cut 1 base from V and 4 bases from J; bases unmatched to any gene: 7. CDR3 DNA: TGTGCCAGCAGCTTAGGGCCAGGGGGTCCTTACAATGAGCAGTTCTTC. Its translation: CASSLGPGGPYNEQFF. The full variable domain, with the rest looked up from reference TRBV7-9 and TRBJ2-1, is DTGVSQNPRHKITKRGQNVTFRCDPISEHNRLYWYRQTLGQGPEFLTYFQNEAQLEKSRLLSDRFSAERPKGSFSTLEIQRTEQGDSAMYLCASSLGPGGPYNEQFFGPGTRLTVL.

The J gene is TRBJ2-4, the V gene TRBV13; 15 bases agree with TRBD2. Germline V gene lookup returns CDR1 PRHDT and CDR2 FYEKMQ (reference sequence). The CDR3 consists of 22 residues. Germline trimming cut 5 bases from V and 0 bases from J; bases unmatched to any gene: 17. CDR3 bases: TGTGCCAGCAGCCTCACCTCGGCGGGACTAGCGGGAGGACCGATAGCCAAAAACATTCAGTACTTC. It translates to CASSLTSAGLAGGPIAKNIQYF.

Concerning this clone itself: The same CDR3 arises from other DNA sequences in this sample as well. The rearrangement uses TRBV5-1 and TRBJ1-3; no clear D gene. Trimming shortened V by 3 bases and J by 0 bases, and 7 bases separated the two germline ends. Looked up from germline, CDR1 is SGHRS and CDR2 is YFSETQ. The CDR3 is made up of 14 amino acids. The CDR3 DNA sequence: TGCGCCAGCAGCTCGACCGGCTCTGGAAACACCATATATTTT. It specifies CASSSTGSGNTIYF.

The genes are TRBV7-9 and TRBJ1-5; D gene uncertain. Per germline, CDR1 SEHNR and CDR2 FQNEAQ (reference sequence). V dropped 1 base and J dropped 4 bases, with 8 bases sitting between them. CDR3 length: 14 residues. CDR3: CASSLEGPNQPQHF. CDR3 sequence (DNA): TGTGCCAGCAGCTTAGAAGGCCCAAATCAGCCCCAGCATTTT.

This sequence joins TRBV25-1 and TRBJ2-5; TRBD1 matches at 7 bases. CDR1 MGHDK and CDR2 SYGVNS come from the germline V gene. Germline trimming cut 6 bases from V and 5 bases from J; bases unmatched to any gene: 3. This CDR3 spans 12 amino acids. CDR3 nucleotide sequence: TGTGCCAGCAGGACAGGGTATGAGACCCAGTACTTC. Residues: CASRTGYETQYF.

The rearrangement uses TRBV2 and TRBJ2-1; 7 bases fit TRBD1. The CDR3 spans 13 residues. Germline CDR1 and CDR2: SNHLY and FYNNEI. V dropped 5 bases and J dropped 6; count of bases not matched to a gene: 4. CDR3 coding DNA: TGTGCCAGCAGTAACAGGGGTAGCAATGAGCAGTTCTTC. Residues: CASSNRGSNEQFF.

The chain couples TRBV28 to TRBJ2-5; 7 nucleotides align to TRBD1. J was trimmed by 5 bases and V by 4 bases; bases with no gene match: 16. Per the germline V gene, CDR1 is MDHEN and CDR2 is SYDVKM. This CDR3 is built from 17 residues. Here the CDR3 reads CASSSGGEGAASETQYF. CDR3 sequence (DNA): TGTGCCAGCAGTTCAGGTGGAGAGGGGGCCGCCTCGGAGACCCAGTACTTC.

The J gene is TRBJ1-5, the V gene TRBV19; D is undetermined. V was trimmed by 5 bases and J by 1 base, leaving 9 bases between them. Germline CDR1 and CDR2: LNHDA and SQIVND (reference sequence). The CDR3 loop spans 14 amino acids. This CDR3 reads CASSLGRSNQPQHF. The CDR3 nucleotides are TGTGCCAGTAGTTTGGGCAGGAGCAATCAGCCCCAGCATTTT.

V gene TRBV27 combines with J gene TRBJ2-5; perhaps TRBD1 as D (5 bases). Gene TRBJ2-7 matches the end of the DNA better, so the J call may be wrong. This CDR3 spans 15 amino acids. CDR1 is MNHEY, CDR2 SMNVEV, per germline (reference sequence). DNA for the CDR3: TGTGCCAGCAGTTTGGTCGCAGGGAAATCCTACGAGCAGTACTTC. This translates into CASSLVAGKSYEQYF.

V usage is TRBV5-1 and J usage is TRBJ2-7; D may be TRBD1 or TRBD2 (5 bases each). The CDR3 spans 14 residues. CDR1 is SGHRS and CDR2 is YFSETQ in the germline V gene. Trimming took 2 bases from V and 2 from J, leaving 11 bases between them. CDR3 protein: CASSFEGTTYEQYF. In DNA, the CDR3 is TGCGCCAGCAGCTTTGAGGGGACCACCTACGAGCAGTACTTC.

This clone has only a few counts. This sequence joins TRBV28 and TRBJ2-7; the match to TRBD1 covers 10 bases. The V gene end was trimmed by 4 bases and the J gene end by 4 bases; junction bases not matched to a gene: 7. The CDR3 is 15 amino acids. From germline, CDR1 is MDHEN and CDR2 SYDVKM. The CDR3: CASSSPGQGQYEQYF. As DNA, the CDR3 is TGTGCCAGCAGTTCGCCGGGACAGGGGCAATACGAGCAGTACTTC. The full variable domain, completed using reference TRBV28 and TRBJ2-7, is DVKVTQSSRYLVKRTGEKVFLECVQDMDHENMFWYRQDPGLGLRLIYFSYDVKMKEKGDIPEGYSVSREKKERFSLILESASTNQTSMYLCASSSPGQGQYEQYFGPGTRLTVT.

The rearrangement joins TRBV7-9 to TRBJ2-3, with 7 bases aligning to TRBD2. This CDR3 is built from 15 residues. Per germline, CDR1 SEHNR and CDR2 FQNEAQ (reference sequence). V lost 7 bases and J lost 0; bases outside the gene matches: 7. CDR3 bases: TGTGCCAGCAACGAACTAGCGAGAAGCACAGATACGCAGTATTTT. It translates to CASNELARSTDTQYF.

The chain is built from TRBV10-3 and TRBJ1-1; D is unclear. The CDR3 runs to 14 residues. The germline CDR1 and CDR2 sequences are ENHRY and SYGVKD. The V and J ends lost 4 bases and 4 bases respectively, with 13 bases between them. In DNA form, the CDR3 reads TGTGCCATCAGTGTCGCGGGGTTGGGCACTGAAGCTTTCTTT. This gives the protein CAISVAGLGTEAFF.

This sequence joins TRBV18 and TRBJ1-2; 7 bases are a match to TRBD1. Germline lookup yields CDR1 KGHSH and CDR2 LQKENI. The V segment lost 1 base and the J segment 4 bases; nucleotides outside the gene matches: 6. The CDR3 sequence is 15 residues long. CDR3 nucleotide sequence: TGTGCCAGCTCACCACAACCGGGACAGCGCTATGGCTACACCTTC. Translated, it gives CASSPQPGQRYGYTF.

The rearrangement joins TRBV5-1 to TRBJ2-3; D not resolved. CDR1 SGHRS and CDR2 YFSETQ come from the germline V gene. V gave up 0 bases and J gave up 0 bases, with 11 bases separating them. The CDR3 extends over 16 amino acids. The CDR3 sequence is CASSLVPLSSTDTQYF. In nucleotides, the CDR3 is TGCGCCAGCAGCTTGGTCCCACTTTCTAGCACAGATACGCAGTATTTT.

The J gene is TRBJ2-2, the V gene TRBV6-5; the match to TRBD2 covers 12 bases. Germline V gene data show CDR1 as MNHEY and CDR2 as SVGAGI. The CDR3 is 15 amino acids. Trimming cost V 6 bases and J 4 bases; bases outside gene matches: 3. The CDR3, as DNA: TGTGCCAGCAGCCGACTAGCGGGGGTCACCGGGGAGCTGTTTTTT. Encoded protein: CASSRLAGVTGELFF.

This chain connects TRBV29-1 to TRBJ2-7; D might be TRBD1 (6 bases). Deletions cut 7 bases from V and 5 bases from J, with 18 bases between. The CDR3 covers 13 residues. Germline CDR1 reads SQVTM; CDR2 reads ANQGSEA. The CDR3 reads CSDIIRDKNEQYF. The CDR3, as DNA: TGCAGCGATATCATCCGGGACAAGAACGAGCAGTACTTC.

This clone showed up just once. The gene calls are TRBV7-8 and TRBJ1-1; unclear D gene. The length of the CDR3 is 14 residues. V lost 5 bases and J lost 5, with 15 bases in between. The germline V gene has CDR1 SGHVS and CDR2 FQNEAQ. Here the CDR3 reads CASSPNTVNTEAFF. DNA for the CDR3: TGTGCCAGCAGCCCAAATACTGTAAATACTGAAGCTTTCTTT. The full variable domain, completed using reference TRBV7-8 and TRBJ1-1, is GAGVSQSPRYKVAKRGQDVALRCDPISGHVSLFWYQQALGQGPEFLTYFQNEAQLDKSGLPSDRFFAERPEGSVSTLKIQRTQQEDSAVYLCASSPNTVNTEAFFGQGTRLTVV.

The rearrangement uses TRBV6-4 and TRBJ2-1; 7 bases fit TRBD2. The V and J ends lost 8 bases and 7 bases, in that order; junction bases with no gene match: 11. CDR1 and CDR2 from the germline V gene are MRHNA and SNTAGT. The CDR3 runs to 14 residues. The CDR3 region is CASAAGAKQNEQFF. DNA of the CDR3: TGTGCCAGCGCGGCGGGAGCTAAACAAAATGAGCAGTTCTTC.

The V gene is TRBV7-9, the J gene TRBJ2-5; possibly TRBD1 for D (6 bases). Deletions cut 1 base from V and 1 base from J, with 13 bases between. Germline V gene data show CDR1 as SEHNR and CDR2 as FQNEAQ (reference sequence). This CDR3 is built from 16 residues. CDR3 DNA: TGTGCCAGCAGCTTAGAGGGACACCGGCGCCAAGAGACCCAGTACTTC. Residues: CASSLEGHRRQETQYF.

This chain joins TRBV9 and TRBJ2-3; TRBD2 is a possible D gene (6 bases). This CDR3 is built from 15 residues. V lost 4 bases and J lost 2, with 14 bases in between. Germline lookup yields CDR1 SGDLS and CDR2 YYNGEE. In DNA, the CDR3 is TGTGCCAGCAGCCCCCTGGACTATCCCACAGATACGCAGTATTTT. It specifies CASSPLDYPTDTQYF. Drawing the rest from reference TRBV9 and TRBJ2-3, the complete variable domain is DSGVTQTPKHLITATGQRVTLRCSPRSGDLSVYWYQQSLDQGLQFLIQYYNGEERAKGNILERFSAQQFPDLHSELNLSSLELGDSALYFCASSPLDYPTDTQYFGPGTRLTVL.

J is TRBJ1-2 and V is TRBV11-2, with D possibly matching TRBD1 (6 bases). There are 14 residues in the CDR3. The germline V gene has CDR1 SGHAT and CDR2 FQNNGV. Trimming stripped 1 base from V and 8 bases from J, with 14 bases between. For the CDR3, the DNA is TGTGCCAGCAGCTTAGCAGGGGTGGAGGGAGGCTACACCTTC. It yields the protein CASSLAGVEGGYTF.